This T cell receptor (beta chain) was recorded in a study of radiotherapy plus CTLA-4 blockade in lung cancer. Across the whole study: Objective responses were documented in 15% to 20% of patients, with disease control in approximately 31%.

Sequencing was performed with immunoSEQ multiplex PCR; in TCRdb, only in-frame clones are kept and a portion is missing. The sample has tens of thousands of clones, about three quarters seen once. Germline CDR1 reads SNHLY; CDR2 reads FYNNEI. Between the trimmed V and J ends, which lost 11 bases and 4 bases, there was a span of 17 bases. The CDR3 is 14 amino acids. The chain has TRBV2 and TRBJ2-2; weak D call: TRBD2 (6 bases). This TCR was recovered from a human donor with non-small cell lung cancer whose response to radiotherapy plus ipilimumab could not be evaluated. Sequenced here: peripheral blood, sampled from a patient treated with radiotherapy plus ipilimumab. CDR3 DNA sequence: TGTGCCGCGGGGCGGATCGGGAGCACCGGGGAGCTGTTTTTT. It is translated as CAAGRIGSTGELFF.